Below are 5 T cell receptor beta chains sequenced from a single sample in a study of blood T cell repertoires in COVID-19. The method was immunoSEQ multiplex PCR; TCRdb's version includes in-frame clones alone and lacks a portion of them. This table holds under 300,000 clones, roughly 80% found once. Sequencing used peripheral blood. These receptors were taken from a woman in her 40s with active or convalescent COVID-19.

CDR3 nucleotide sequence: TGTGCCAGCAGCTTACAAGGGGGCGGGGGCAATCAGCCCCAGCATTTT. Residues: CASSLQGGGGNQPQHF. V is TRBV7-8 and J is TRBJ1-5, with 7 bases aligning to TRBD1. V lost 2 bases and J lost 2; bases outside the gene matches: 6. Germline CDR1 SGHVS, CDR2 FQNEAQ. This CDR3 comprises 16 residues.

This rearrangement joins TRBV10-2 to TRBJ2-7; 7 bases are shared with TRBD2. The CDR3 runs to 14 residues. The J segment lost 2 bases and the V segment lost 8 bases, leaving 9 bases of the junction unmatched. CDR1 and CDR2 (germline): WSHSY, SAAADI. In DNA, the CDR3 is TGCGCCAGCGGGGAGGGCGGGACCCCCTACGAGCAGTACTTC. Encoded protein: CASGEGGTPYEQYF.

The chain couples TRBV18 to TRBJ2-6; 8 bases agree with TRBD1. Unmatched junction bases numbered 5, after V lost 6 bases and J lost 4 bases. CDR1 and CDR2 from the germline V gene are KGHSH and LQKENI. This CDR3 region has 15 residues. Here the CDR3 DNA reads TGTGCCAGCTCCCCGACAGGGGAAGGGGCCAACGTCCTGACTTTC. Its protein is CASSPTGEGANVLTF.

About this clone: Different DNA sequences within this sample yield the same CDR3. The gene calls are TRBV9 and TRBJ2-5, with D uncertain. V shed 0 bases and J shed 2 bases, with 5 bases lying between them. The germline V gene has CDR1 SGDLS and CDR2 YYNGEE. The CDR3 loop spans 13 amino acids. CDR3 sequence: CASSVGGQETQYF. The DNA for the CDR3 is TGTGCCAGCAGCGTAGGAGGACAAGAGACCCAGTACTTC.

The genes are TRBV6-1 and TRBJ1-2; weak D call: TRBD1 (6 bases). V lost 2 bases and J 0 bases, leaving 13 bases between the germline ends. Germline CDR1 reads MNHNS; CDR2 reads SASEGT. CDR3 size: 16 residues. As DNA, the CDR3 is TGTGCCAGCAGTGAATCTGTAGCAGGGGCTAACTATGGCTACACCTTC. Protein product: CASSESVAGANYGYTF.